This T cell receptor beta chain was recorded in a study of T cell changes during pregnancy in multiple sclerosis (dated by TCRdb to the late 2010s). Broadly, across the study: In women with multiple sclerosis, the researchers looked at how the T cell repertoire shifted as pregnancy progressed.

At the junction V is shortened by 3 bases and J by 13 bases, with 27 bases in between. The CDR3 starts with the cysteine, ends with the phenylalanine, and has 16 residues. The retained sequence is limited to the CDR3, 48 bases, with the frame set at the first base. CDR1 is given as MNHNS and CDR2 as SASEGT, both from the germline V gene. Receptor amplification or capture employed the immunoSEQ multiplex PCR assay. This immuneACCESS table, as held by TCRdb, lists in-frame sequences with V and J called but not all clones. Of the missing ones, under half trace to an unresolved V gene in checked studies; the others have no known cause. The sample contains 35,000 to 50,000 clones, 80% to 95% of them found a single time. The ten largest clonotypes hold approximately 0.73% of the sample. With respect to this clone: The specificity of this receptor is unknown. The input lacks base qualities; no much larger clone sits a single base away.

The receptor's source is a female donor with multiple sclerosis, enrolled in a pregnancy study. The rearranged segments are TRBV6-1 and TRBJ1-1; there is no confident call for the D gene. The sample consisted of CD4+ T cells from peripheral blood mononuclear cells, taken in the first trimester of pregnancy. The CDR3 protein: CASSDPVGGYGRWGFF. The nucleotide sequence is TGTGCCAGCAGTGATCCGGTGGGAGGGTACGGTCGATGGGGTTTCTTT.